This T cell receptor beta chain was sequenced for a study of preoperative IRX-2 immunotherapy in early breast cancer (dated by TCRdb to about 2019). As for this clone: The antigen it recognizes is unknown. No much larger clone is present one base from it, and per-base qualities are unavailable.

There are 16 amino acids in the CDR3, from cysteine to phenylalanine inclusive. Solely the CDR3 DNA is kept, with 48 bases framed from the first base. After removal of 5 bases from V and 0 bases from J, the junction retains 8 bases not matched to a gene. CDR1 and CDR2 are drawn from the germline V gene: MNHGY, SAAAGT. The treatment or condition label, read with the paper, signifies: preoperative locoregional IRX-2 cytokine immunotherapy. The samples were obtained from a phase Ib study that tested preoperative, locoregional IRX-2 cytokine immunotherapy designed to prime immune responses. Before surgery, IRX-2 was given to the donors, who were patients with early-stage breast cancer. The library was produced with the immunoSEQ multiplex PCR assay. TCRdb re-hosts the immuneACCESS table, in-frame sequences only. Its copies lack some clones; in the studies checked, an unresolved V gene accounts for under half of them, and the cause for the rest is not known. This sample has around 88,000 clones in its table, and approximately 90% of those were observed once. The ten largest clones take up around 2% of the sample.

The sequence was collected from a human donor with breast cancer. The material sequenced was tumor tissue, taken after IRX-2 immunotherapy. The chain is encoded by TRBV6-8 joined to TRBJ2-3; TRBD1 agrees with 7 junctional bases. For the CDR3, the sequence is CASSRRRDSSTDTQYF. The DNA sequence is TGTGCCAGCAGTCGCCGCCGGGACAGTAGCACAGATACGCAGTATTTT.